These 6 T cell receptor beta chains originate from one sample sequenced in a study of blood T cells in healthy people across ages. The authors ran a second PCR of roughly 6 to 12 cycles using a sample-barcoded 5' primer and a J-beta primer mix. TCRdb reprocessed the 5' RACE reads with MiXCR, giving one entry per CDR3 protein. The sample consists of more than 700,000 distinct CDR3 sequences, 50% to 65% of them appearing once. The specimen sequenced was blood. The receptors stem from an older man in good health.

The J gene is TRBJ2-4, the V gene TRBV29-1, with a weak D call TRBD2 (6 bases). The CDR3 has 12 residues. Trimming shortened V by 8 bases and J by 13 bases, and 21 bases separated the two germline ends. CDR1 and CDR2 (germline): SQVTM, ANQGSEA. CDR3 region: CSIVGGAGEQYF. The CDR3 DNA reads as TGCAGCATCGTCGGGGGAGCTGGGGAGCAGTACTTC.

The chain recombines TRBV20-1 with TRBJ2-4; D unclear. Matching the DNA end better, TRBJ2-7 makes the J call doubtful. CDR1 DFQATT and CDR2 SNEGSKA come from the germline V gene (reference sequence). This CDR3 is built from 13 residues. CDR3 protein: CSARRARSHEQYF. CDR3 in DNA: TGCAGTGCACGGCGCGCGAGGAGCCACGAGCAGTACTTC.

A few counts support this clonotype. The V and J genes are TRBV29-1 and TRBJ1-2; D might be TRBD1 (5 bases). V lost 7 bases and J lost 4, with 16 bases in between. This CDR3 comprises 13 residues. CDR1 SQVTM and CDR2 ANQGSEA come from the germline V gene. The CDR3 protein is CSAEGPALYGYTF. CDR3 DNA: TGCAGCGCTGAGGGGCCAGCCCTCTATGGCTACACCTTC. Complete variable domain (other parts from reference TRBV29-1 and TRBJ1-2): SAVISQKPSRDICQRGTSLTIQCQVDSQVTMMFWYRQQPGQSLTLIATANQGSEATYESGFVIDKFPISRPNLTFSTLTVSNMSPEDSSIYLCSAEGPALYGYTFGSGTRLTVV.

The V call is TRBV6-2 or TRBV6-3, the J call TRBJ2-7, with D maybe TRBD2 (6 bases). V was cut by 6 bases and J by 4 bases, with 19 bases left in between. The CDR3 loop spans 15 amino acids. Germline loops: CDR1 MNHEY, CDR2 SVGEGT. The CDR3 coding sequence is TGTGCCAGCAGCAGAGCTAGCGTTACCCGATACGAGCAGTACTTC. This translates into CASSRASVTRYEQYF.

The gene calls are TRBV7-9 and TRBJ2-4; D remains ambiguous. The J call may be mistaken, given a closer DNA end match to TRBJ2-7. Germline CDR1 is SEHNR and CDR2 is FQNEAQ (reference sequence). The CDR3 length is 14 residues. As DNA, the CDR3 is TGTGCCAGCAGCTTACGGCGAAATCCCTACGAGCAGTACTTC. Its translation is CASSLRRNPYEQYF.

V is TRBV7-2 and J is TRBJ2-6; D is perhaps TRBD2 (6 bases). The CDR3 sequence is 17 residues long. The germline V gene encodes CDR1 SGHTA and CDR2 FQGNSA. Trimming took off 2 bases at V and 4 bases at J, with 15 bases between the two ends. The CDR3 DNA reads TGTGCCAGCAGCTTAACGGGACTCCCTCAAGGGGCCAACGTCCTGACTTTC. Residues: CASSLTGLPQGANVLTF.